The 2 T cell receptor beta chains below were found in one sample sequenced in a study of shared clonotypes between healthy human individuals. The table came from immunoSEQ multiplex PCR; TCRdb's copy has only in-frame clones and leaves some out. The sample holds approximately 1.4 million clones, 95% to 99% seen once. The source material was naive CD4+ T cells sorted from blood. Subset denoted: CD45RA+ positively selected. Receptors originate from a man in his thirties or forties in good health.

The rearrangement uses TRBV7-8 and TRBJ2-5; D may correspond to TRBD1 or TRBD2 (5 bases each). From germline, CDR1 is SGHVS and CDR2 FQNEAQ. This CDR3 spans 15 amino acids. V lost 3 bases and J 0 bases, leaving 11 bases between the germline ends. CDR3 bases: TGTGCCAGCAGCTTCGGGACCCTTTACCAAGAGACCCAGTACTTC. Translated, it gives CASSFGTLYQETQYF.

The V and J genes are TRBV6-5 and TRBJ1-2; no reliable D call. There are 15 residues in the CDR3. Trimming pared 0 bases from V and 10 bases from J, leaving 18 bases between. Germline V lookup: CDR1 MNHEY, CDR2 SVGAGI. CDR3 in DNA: TGTGCCAGCAGTTACTCAACACTCACCCCTGGCCACTACACCTTC. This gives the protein CASSYSTLTPGHYTF.